The clone carrying this TCR beta chain was observed a few times. This record comes from a study of control samples from healthy donors and cancer patients. Clones were read by immunoSEQ multiplex PCR, and TCRdb kept only the in-frame ones, dropping some. The table has some 120,000 clones, roughly 92% seen once. The CDR3 covers 17 residues. Germline CDR1 is LNHNV and CDR2 is YYDKDF (reference sequence). The V end was cut by 4 bases, the J end by 0 bases, with 16 bases between. The J gene is TRBJ1-5, the V gene TRBV15; a possible D gene is TRBD1 (6 bases). The specimen was PBMCs. This TCR derives from a man at least 80 years old with head and neck cancer. This chain's CDR3 is CATSKTGQIYSNQPQHF. CDR3 DNA: TGTGCCACCAGCAAAACCGGACAGATTTATAGCAATCAGCCCCAGCATTTT.